The rows below give T cell receptor beta chains drawn from one sample of a study of T cells in Graves' hyperthyroidism and ophthalmopathy. TCRdb analysed the multiplex PCR reads with MiXCR anew, one entry per CDR3 protein. The repertoire holds around 250,000 distinct CDR3 sequences, with roughly 15% as singletons. Material: blood. The receptors come from a woman in her 40s with Graves' hyperthyroidism that later progressed to Graves' ophthalmopathy. Each CDR3 is given with its conserved first and last residue. The D gene is left open where the match is weak. Size is omitted from some rows. Given values are once, few, many or a class for expanded clones.

V gene	J gene	D gene	clone size	CDR3 protein	CDR3 DNA
TRBV18	TRBJ1-1	-	many	CASTTGNTEAFF	TGTGCCAGCACGACAGGGAACACTGAAGCTTTCTTT
TRBV12-3/TRBV12-4	TRBJ2-3	-	many	CASSLSTTDTQYF	TGTGCCAGCAGTTTGTCGACCACAGATACGCAGTATTTT
TRBV2	TRBJ2-7	-	many	CASSEAALEQYF	TGTGCCAGCAGTGAAGCTGCTCTCGAGCAGTACTTC
TRBV7-3	TRBJ2-6	-	many	CASAKGSGANVLTF	TGTGCCAGCGCCAAGGGCTCTGGGGCCAACGTCCTGACTTTC
TRBV4-1	TRBJ1-1	TRBD1	many	CASSQAGTGGTEAFF	TGCGCCAGCAGCCAGGCCGGGACAGGGGGCACTGAAGCTTTCTTT
TRBV7-3	TRBJ2-1	-	few	CASSNSGNEQFF	TGTGCCAGCAGCAATAGCGGCAATGAGCAGTTCTTC
TRBV27	TRBJ1-2	-	-	CASSQRYGYGYTF	TGTGCCAGCAGTCAGCGCTATGGCTATGGCTACACCTTC
TRBV12-3/TRBV12-4	TRBJ2-1	TRBD2	many	CASSSGLAEYNEQFF	TGTGCCAGCAGTTCGGGACTAGCGGAATACAATGAGCAGTTCTTC
TRBV19	TRBJ2-3	TRBD1	many	CASSTLGQGIGDTQYF	TGTGCCAGTAGTACCCTGGGACAGGGGATTGGGGATACGCAGTATTTT
TRBV19	TRBJ2-4	-	many	CASSKREAGNIQYF	TGTGCCAGTAGCAAACGGGAAGCGGGAAACATTCAGTACTTC